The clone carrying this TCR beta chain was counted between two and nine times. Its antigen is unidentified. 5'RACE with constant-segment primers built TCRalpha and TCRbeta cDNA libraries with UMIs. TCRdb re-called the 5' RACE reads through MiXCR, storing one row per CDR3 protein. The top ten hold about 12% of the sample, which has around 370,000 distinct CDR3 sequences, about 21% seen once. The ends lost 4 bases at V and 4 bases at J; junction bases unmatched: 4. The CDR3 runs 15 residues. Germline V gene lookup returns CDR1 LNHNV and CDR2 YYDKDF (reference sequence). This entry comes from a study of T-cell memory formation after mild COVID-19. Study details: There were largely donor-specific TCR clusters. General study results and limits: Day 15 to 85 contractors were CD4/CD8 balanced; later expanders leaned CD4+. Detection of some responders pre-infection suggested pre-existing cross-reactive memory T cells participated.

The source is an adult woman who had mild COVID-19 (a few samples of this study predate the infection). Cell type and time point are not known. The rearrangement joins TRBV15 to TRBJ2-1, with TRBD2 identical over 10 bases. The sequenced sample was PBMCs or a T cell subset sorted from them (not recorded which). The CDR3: CATSKREGLYNEQFF. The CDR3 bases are TGTGCCACCAGCAAGCGGGAGGGACTTTACAATGAGCAGTTCTTC.